The clone carrying this T cell receptor beta chain occurred a few times. The antigen is unknown. TCRdb keeps only in-frame clones here, not all; method: immunoSEQ multiplex PCR. The table shows about 92,000 clones, with 80% to 90% occurring only once. This record belongs to a study of T cell responses to AZD1222 COVID-19 vaccine. Trimming stripped 0 bases from V and 8 bases from J, with 14 bases between. This CDR3 spans 16 amino acids. Germline V gene lookup returns CDR1 LGHDT and CDR2 YNNKEL (reference sequence). Notes on the study in general: Baseline seropositivity characterized only a handful of AZD1222 recipients.

This receptor was identified in an adult in good health. This specimen consisted of peripheral blood, obtained on day 0 of MenACWY control vaccination. V gene TRBV3-1 (or the pseudogene TRBV3-2) combines with J gene TRBJ1-6, with a tentative D call TRBD1 (6 bases). In DNA, the CDR3 is TGTGCCAGCAGCCAAGAACGGGGCAGGGGTGATTCACCCCTCCACTTT. Translated: CASSQERGRGDSPLHF.